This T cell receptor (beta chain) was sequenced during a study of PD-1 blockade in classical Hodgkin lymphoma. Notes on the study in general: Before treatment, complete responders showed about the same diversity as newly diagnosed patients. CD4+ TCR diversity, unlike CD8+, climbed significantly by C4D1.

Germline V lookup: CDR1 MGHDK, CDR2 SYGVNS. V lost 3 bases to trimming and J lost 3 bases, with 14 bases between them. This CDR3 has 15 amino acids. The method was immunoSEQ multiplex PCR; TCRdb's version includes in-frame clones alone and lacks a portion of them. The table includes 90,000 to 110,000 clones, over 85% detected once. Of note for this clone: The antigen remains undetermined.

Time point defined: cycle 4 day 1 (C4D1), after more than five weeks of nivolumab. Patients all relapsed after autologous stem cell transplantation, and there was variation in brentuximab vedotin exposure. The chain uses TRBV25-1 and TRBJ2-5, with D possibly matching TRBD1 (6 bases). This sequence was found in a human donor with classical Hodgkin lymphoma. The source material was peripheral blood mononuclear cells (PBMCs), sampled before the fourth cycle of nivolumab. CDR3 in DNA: TGTGCCAGCAGTGACCCCCCCGGGACAAAAGAGACCCAGTACTTC. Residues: CASSDPPGTKETQYF.